The following is a TCR beta chain sequence with its context. What it binds is unknown. These data belong to a study of CD8+ T cells in alopecia areata. General observations from the study: Affected scalp, especially in alopecia totalis/universalis, had a higher clonality than normal scalp did.

Germline CDR1 reads SQVTM; CDR2 reads ANQGSEA. This CDR3 is 13 amino acids long. V shed 4 bases and J shed 1 base, with 8 bases lying between them. Extracted RNA was reverse transcribed into cDNA, the sequencing template. Here immunoSEQ multiplex PCR was the method, and the copy in TCRdb shows in-frame clones only, minus some. The sample has about 120,000 clones, about 50% seen once. The sample was NKG2D-low CD8+ T cells sorted from blood. The chain carries TRBV29-1 and TRBJ2-1, with D perhaps TRBD2 (6 bases). This receptor was obtained from a human donor with alopecia areata. The DNA of the CDR3 is TGCAGCGTTGGGGGGGTATCCTACAATGAGCAGTTCTTC. Translated, it gives CSVGGVSYNEQFF.